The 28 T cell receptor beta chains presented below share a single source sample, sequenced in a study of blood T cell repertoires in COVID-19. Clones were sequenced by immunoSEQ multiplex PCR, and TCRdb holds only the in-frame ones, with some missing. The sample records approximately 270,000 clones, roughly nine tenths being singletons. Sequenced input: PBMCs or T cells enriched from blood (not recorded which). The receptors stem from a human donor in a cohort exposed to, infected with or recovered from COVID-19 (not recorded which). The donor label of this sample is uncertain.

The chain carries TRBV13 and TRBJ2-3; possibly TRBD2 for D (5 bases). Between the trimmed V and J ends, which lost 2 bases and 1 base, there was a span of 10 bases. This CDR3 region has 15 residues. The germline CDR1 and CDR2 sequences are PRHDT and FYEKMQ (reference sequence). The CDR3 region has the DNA TGTGCCAGCAGCTTACCGGTCGGGGGCACAGATACGCAGTATTTT. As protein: CASSLPVGGTDTQYF. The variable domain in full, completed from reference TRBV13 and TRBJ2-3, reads AAGVIQSPRHLIKEKRETATLKCYPIPRHDTVYWYQQGPGQDPQFLISFYEKMQSDKGSIPDRFSAQQFSDYHSELNMSSLELGDSALYFCASSLPVGGTDTQYFGPGTRLTVL.

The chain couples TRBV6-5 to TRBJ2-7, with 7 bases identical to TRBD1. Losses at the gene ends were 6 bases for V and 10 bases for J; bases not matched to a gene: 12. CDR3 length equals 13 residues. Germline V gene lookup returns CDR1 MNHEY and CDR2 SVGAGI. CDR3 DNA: TGTGCCAGCAGGCCATCCGACAGGGTGATTCAGTACTTC. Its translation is CASRPSDRVIQYF.

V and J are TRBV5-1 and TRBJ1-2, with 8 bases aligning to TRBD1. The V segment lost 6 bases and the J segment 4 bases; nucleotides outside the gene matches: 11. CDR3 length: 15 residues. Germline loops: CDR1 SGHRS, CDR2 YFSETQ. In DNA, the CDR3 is TGCGCCAGCACAGAGAACAGGGGGAGAAGCTATGGCTACACCTTC. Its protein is CASTENRGRSYGYTF.

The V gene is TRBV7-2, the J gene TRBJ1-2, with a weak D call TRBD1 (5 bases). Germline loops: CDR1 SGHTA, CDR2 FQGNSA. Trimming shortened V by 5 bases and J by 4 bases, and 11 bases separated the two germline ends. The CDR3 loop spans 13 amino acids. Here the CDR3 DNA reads TGTGCCAGCAGCCCCGGGGGGGGCTATGGCTACACCTTC. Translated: CASSPGGGYGYTF.

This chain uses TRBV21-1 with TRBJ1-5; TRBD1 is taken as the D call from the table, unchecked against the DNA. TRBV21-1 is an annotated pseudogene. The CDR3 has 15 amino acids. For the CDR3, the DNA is TGTGCCAGCAGCAAAGGGACAGGGGCCAATCAGCCCCAGCATTTT. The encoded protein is CASSKGTGANQPQHF.

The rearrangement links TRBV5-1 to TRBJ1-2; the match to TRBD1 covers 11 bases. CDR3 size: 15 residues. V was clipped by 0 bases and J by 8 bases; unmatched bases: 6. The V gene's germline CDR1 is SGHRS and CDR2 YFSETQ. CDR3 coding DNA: TGCGCCAGCAGCTTGGGTGGACAGGGGGCGCTGGGCTACACCTTC. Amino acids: CASSLGGQGALGYTF.

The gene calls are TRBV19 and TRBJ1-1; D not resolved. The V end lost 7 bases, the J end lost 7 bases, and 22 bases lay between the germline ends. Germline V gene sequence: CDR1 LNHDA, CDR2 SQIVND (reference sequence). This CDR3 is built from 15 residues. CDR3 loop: CASKAAALEGGEAFF. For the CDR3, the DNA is TGTGCCAGTAAAGCCGCCGCCCTCGAGGGCGGTGAAGCTTTCTTT.

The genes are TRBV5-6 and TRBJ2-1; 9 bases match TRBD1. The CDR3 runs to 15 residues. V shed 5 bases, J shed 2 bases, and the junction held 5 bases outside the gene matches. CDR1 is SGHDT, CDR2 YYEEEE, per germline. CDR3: CASSATGGAYNEQFF. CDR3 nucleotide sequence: TGTGCCAGCAGTGCTACAGGGGGCGCCTACAATGAGCAGTTCTTC.

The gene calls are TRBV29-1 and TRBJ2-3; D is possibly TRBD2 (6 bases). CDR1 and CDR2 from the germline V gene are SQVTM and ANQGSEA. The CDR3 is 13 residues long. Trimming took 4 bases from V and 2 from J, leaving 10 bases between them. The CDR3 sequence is CSVALAYTDTQYF. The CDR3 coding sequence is TGCAGCGTTGCGCTAGCGTACACAGATACGCAGTATTTT.

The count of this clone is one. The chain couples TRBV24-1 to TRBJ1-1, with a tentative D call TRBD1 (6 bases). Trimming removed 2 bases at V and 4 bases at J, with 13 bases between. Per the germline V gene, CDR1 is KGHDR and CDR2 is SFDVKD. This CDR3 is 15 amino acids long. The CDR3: CATSDSQGSVTEAFF. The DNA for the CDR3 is TGTGCCACCAGTGATTCTCAGGGGTCGGTCACTGAAGCTTTCTTT.

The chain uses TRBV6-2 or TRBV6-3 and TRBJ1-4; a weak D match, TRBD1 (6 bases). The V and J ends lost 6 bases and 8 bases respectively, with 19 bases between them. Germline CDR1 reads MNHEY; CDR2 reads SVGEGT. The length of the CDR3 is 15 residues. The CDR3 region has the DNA TGTGCCAGCAGACCTCAGGGTACAACAGGGGAAAAACTGTTTTTT. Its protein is CASRPQGTTGEKLFF.

CDR3 nucleotides: TGTGCCAGCAGCCCGTTACGGGGATCCGGGGAAGCTTTCTTT. Its protein product is CASSPLRGSGEAFF. The chain recombines TRBV14 with TRBJ1-1; no firm D call. The CDR3 runs to 14 residues. Germline loops: CDR1 SGHDN, CDR2 FVKESK. Trimming took 4 bases from V and 8 from J, leaving 17 bases between them.

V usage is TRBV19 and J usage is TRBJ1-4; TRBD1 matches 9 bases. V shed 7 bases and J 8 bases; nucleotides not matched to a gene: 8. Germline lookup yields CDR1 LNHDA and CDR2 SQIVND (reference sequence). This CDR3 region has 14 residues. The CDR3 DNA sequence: TGTGCCAGTACCTCGGGACAGGGCGGGGAAAAACTGTTTTTT. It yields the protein CASTSGQGGEKLFF.

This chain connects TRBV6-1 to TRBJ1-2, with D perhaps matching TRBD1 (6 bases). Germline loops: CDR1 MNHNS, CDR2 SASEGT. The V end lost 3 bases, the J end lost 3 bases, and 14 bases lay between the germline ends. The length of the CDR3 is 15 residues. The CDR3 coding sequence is TGTGCCAGCAGTGATCGGGGGGCGCGGGACTATGGCTACACCTTC. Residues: CASSDRGARDYGYTF.

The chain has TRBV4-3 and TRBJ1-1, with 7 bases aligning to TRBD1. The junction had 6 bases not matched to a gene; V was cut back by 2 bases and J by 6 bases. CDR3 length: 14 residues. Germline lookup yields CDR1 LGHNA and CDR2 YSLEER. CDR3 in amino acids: CASSQLTGSAEAFF. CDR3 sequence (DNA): TGCGCCAGCAGCCAACTGACAGGGTCGGCTGAAGCTTTCTTT.

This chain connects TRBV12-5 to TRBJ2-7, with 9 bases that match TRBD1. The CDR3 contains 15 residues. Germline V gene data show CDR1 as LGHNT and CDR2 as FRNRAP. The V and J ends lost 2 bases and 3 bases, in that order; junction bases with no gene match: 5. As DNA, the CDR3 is TGTGCTAGTGGTTTGTTAGGGACAGGGAACTACGAGCAGTACTTC. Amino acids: CASGLLGTGNYEQYF.

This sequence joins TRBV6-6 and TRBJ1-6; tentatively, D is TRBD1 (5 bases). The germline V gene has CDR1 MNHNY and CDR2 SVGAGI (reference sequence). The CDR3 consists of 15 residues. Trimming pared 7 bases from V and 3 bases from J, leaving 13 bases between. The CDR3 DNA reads TGTGCCAGCACCGAAACAGGCCTCTATAATTCACCCCTCCACTTT. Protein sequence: CASTETGLYNSPLHF.

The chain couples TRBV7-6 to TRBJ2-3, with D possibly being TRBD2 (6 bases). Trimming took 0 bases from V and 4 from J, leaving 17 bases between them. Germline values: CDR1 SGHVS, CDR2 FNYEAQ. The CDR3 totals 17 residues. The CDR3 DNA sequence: TGTGCCAGCAGCTTAGCAGGACTACCCCTGAGGGCAGATACGCAGTATTTT. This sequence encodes CASSLAGLPLRADTQYF.

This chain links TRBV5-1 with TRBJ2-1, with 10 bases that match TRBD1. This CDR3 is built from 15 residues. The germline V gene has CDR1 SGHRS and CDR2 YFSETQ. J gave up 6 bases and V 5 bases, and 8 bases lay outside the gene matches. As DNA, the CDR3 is TGCGCCAGCAGGGCCGGGACAGGGGTTTCCAATGAGCAGTTCTTC. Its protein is CASRAGTGVSNEQFF.

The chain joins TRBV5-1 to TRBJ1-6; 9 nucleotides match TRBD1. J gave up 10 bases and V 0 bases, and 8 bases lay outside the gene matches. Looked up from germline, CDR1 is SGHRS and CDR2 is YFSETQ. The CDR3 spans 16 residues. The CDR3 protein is CASSLETGGERSPLHF. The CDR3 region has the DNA TGCGCCAGCAGCTTGGAAACAGGGGGCGAGAGGTCACCCCTCCACTTT.

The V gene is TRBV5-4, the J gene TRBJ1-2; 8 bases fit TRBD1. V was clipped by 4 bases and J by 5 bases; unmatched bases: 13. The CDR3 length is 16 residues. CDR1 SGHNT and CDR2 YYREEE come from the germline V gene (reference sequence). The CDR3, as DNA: TGTGCCAGCAGCATAATGACAGGGGCCGCACTGTATGGCTACACCTTC. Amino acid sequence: CASSIMTGAALYGYTF.

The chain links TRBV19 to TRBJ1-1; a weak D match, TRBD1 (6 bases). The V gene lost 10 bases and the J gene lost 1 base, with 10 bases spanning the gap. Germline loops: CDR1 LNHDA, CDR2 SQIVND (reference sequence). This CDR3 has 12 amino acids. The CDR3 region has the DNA TGTGCCACCATAGGGGGGAACACTGAAGCTTTCTTT. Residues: CATIGGNTEAFF.

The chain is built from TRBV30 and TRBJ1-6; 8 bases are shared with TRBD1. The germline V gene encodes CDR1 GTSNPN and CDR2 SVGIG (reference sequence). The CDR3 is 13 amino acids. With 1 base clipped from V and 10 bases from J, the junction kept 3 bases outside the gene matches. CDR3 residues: CAWSGQGLSPLHF. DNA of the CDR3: TGTGCCTGGAGTGGACAGGGGCTGTCACCCCTCCACTTT. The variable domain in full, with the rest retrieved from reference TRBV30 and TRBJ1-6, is SQTIHQWPATLVQPVGSPLSLECTVEGTSNPNLYWYRQAAGRGLQLLFYSVGIGQISSEVPQNLSASRPQDRQFILSSKKLLLSDSGFYLCAWSGQGLSPLHFGNGTRLTVT.

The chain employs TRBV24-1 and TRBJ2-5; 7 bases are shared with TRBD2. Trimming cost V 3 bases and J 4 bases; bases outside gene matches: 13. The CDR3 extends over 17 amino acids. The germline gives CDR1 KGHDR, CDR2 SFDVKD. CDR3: CATSDRAAREGGETQYF. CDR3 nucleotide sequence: TGTGCCACCAGTGATCGAGCCGCGAGGGAGGGAGGAGAGACCCAGTACTTC.

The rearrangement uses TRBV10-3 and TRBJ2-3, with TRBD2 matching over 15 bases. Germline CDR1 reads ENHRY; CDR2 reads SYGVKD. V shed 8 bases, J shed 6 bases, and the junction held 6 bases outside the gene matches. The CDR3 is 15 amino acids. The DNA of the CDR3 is TGTGCCATCGCTAGGACTAGCGGGGGGGCGGATACGCAGTATTTT. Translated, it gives CAIARTSGGADTQYF.

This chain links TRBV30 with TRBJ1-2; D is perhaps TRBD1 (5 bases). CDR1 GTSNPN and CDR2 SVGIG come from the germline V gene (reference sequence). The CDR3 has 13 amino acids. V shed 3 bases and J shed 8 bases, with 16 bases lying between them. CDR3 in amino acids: CAWSILGQGGYTF. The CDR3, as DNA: TGTGCCTGGAGCATACTTGGCCAGGGCGGCTACACCTTC.

The CDR3 coding sequence is TGTGCCTGGAGTGTATGGGGGGGAGGAGGCTACACCTTC. Translated: CAWSVWGGGGYTF. The chain has TRBV30 and TRBJ1-2, with D maybe TRBD1 (5 bases). This CDR3 has 13 residues. Germline V gene sequence: CDR1 GTSNPN, CDR2 SVGIG (reference sequence). Trimming took 0 bases from V and 8 from J, leaving 13 bases between them.

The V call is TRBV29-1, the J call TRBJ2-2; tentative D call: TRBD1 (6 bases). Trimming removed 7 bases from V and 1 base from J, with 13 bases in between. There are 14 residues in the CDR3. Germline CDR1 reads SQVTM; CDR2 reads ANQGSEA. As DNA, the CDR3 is TGCAGCGCTCCGAGGACAGAGAACACCGGGGAGCTGTTTTTT. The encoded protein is CSAPRTENTGELFF.